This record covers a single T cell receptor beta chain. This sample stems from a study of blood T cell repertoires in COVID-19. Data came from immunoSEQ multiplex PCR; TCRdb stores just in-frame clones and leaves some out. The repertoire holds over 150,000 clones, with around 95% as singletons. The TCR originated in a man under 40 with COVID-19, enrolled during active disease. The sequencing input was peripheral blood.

The CDR3 protein is CASSLSHKTNYGYTF. The CDR3 nucleotides are TGTGCCAGCAGTCTTTCGCACAAGACTAACTATGGCTACACCTTC. This chain connects TRBV27 to TRBJ1-2; D is unresolved. The CDR3 sequence is 15 residues long. V lost 5 bases to trimming and J lost 0 bases, with 13 bases between them. The germline V gene has CDR1 MNHEY and CDR2 SMNVEV (reference sequence).